The next 15 T cell receptor beta chains were all read from a single sample in a study of shared clonotypes between healthy human individuals. Repertoires were generated with immunoSEQ multiplex PCR, while TCRdb's copy carries only in-frame clones and drops some. The sample lists more than 2,000,000 clones, approximately 94% occurring once. What was sequenced was naive CD4+ T cells sorted from blood. The subset was: CD45RA+ positively selected. The receptor set was obtained from a man between 18 and 29 years old in good health.

V and J are TRBV18 and TRBJ2-5; 9 nucleotides match TRBD1. TRBJ2-7 matches the DNA end more closely, so the J call is doubtful. CDR3 length equals 14 residues. CDR1 is KGHSH and CDR2 is LQKENI in the germline V gene. CDR3 amino acids: CASHRGTGSLEQYF. CDR3 nucleotides: TGTGCCAGCCACCGGGGGACAGGGTCACTCGAGCAGTACTTC.

The chain carries TRBV14 and TRBJ2-4; 14 bases line up with TRBD2. From germline, CDR1 is SGHDN and CDR2 FVKESK. V shed 2 bases, J shed 5 bases, and the junction held 5 bases outside the gene matches. This CDR3 contains 17 residues. As DNA, the CDR3 is TGTGCCAGCAGCCAACGACTAGCGGGGGGGCGGCAAAACATTCAGTACTTC. This translates into CASSQRLAGGRQNIQYF.

The chain's CDR3 is CASRARQGGNEKLFF. CDR3 DNA: TGCGCCAGCAGAGCAAGACAGGGAGGTAATGAAAAACTGTTTTTT. The chain links TRBV23-1 to TRBJ1-4; 7 bases map to TRBD1. TRBV23-1 is classed as an ORF, of uncertain function. The V gene end was trimmed by 6 bases and the J gene end by 4 bases; junction bases not matched to a gene: 8. The CDR3 length is 15 residues.

This clone showed up just a few times. The chain couples TRBV18 to TRBJ1-1; D may be TRBD1 (6 bases). V shed 3 bases and J shed 8 bases, with 13 bases lying between them. The CDR3 length is 13 residues. The germline CDR1 and CDR2 sequences are KGHSH and LQKENI. CDR3 sequence reads: CASSPKDSREAFF. In DNA, the CDR3 is TGTGCCAGCTCACCCAAGGACAGCCGGGAAGCTTTCTTT.

J is TRBJ2-4 and V is TRBV4-1, with TRBD2 identical over 9 bases. The CDR3 runs to 18 residues. J was trimmed by 1 base and V by 3 bases; bases with no gene match: 10. Germline CDR1 MGHRA, CDR2 YSYEKL. In DNA form, the CDR3 reads TGCGCCAGCAGCCATGGCCGCGCGGGGGGGCTTGCCAAAAACATTCAGTACTTC. This encodes CASSHGRAGGLAKNIQYF.

The chain couples TRBV6-6 to TRBJ2-5; D is possibly TRBD1 or TRBD2 (5 bases each). V lost 2 bases and J lost 4, with 14 bases in between. There are 15 residues in the CDR3. The germline gives CDR1 MNHNY, CDR2 SVGAGI (reference sequence). CDR3 region: CASSYGTIGRETQYF. The CDR3 DNA reads TGTGCCAGCAGTTACGGGACGATTGGGCGAGAGACCCAGTACTTC.

The chain combines TRBV25-1 with TRBJ1-2; tentatively, D is TRBD1 (5 bases). The CDR3 has 13 residues. Trimming removed 8 bases from V and 3 bases from J, with 13 bases in between. CDR1 and CDR2 (germline): MGHDK, SYGVNS. In nucleotides, the CDR3 is TGTGCCAGCTCAGACAGCCTTTACTATGGCTACACCTTC. It specifies CASSDSLYYGYTF.

This chain joins TRBV19 and TRBJ2-3, with D maybe TRBD2 (5 bases). This CDR3 spans 14 amino acids. The ends were cut back, 5 bases at V and 2 bases at J, with 11 bases in the middle. CDR1 is LNHDA and CDR2 is SQIVND in the germline V gene (reference sequence). The CDR3 region has the DNA TGTGCCAGTAGTCCAATGCGGGCCACAGATACGCAGTATTTT. It translates to CASSPMRATDTQYF.

The rearrangement uses TRBV9 and TRBJ1-6; possibly TRBD1 for D (5 bases). The CDR3 contains 15 residues. V shed 0 bases and J shed 10 bases, with 14 bases lying between them. Germline lookup yields CDR1 SGDLS and CDR2 YYNGEE. Here the CDR3 reads CASSVGGGDWSPLHF. The CDR3, as DNA: TGTGCCAGCAGCGTAGGGGGAGGGGATTGGTCACCCCTCCACTTT. The variable domain in full, with the rest retrieved from reference TRBV9 and TRBJ1-6, is DSGVTQTPKHLITATGQRVTLRCSPRSGDLSVYWYQQSLDQGLQFLIQYYNGEERAKGNILERFSAQQFPDLHSELNLSSLELGDSALYFCASSVGGGDWSPLHFGNGTRLTVT.

V is TRBV12-5 and J is TRBJ2-2; unclear D gene. The CDR3 extends over 13 amino acids. Trimming took off 1 base at V and 3 bases at J, with 3 bases between the two ends. Looked up from germline, CDR1 is LGHNT and CDR2 is FRNRAP. CDR3 amino acids: CASGLGDTGELFF. The CDR3 coding sequence is TGTGCTAGTGGTTTGGGGGACACCGGGGAGCTGTTTTTT.

This clone was seen a single time. The chain joins TRBV11-2 to TRBJ1-1, with D unclear. This CDR3 region has 12 residues. Germline V lookup: CDR1 SGHAT, CDR2 FQNNGV. V was cut by 4 bases and J by 8 bases, with 11 bases left in between. This CDR3 is CASSSDGSEAFF. Written as DNA, the CDR3 is TGTGCCAGCAGCTCGGACGGATCGGAAGCTTTCTTT.

The chain is built from TRBV18 and TRBJ1-5; 8 bases line up with TRBD1. The CDR3 covers 14 residues. Germline loops: CDR1 KGHSH, CDR2 LQKENI. Trimming removed 4 bases from V and 5 bases from J; junction bases left unmatched: 4. In nucleotides, the CDR3 is TGTGCCAGCTCACGGACAGGGATCGATCAGCCCCAGCATTTT. Translated, it gives CASSRTGIDQPQHF.

Remarks on this clone: The junction does not match germline at one end; this may be a read error. J is TRBJ2-1 and V is TRBV6-5, with 8 bases aligning to TRBD1. The CDR3 is 15 residues long. Germline V CDR1 and CDR2: MNHEY, SVGAGI. Written as DNA, the CDR3 is TGTGCCACAGCAGGCCGGACAGGGACCTATAATGAGCAGTTCTTC. This translates into CATAGRTGTYNEQFF.

This clone appeared once. The rearrangement uses TRBV6-5 and TRBJ2-3, with D maybe TRBD2 (7 bases). CDR1 and CDR2 (germline): MNHEY, SVGAGI. The CDR3 loop spans 13 amino acids. V lost 10 bases and J lost 4, with 15 bases in between. CDR3 sequence: CATARGGPDTQYF. CDR3 sequence (DNA): TGTGCCACTGCCAGGGGAGGGCCAGATACGCAGTATTTT.

The chain has TRBV30 and TRBJ1-5; no clear D gene. CDR1 and CDR2 from the germline V gene are GTSNPN and SVGIG (reference sequence). Trimming stripped 5 bases from V and 3 bases from J, with 11 bases between. The CDR3 spans 13 residues. This chain's CDR3 is CAWAGGVNQPQHF. The CDR3 DNA reads TGTGCCTGGGCCGGCGGGGTCAATCAGCCCCAGCATTTT.